This T cell receptor beta chain was sequenced in a study of blood T cell repertoires in COVID-19. Here immunoSEQ multiplex PCR was the method, and the copy in TCRdb shows in-frame clones only, minus some. The table shows 200,000 to 250,000 clones, with about 90% occurring only once. The CDR3 runs 14 residues. V was trimmed by 5 bases and J by 4 bases, leaving 14 bases between them. In germline, CDR1 is MNHEY, CDR2 SVGEGT. Sequenced material: peripheral blood. This clonotype was obtained from a man aged 40-49 years with active or convalescent COVID-19. The chain recombines TRBV6-2 or TRBV6-3 with TRBJ1-2; D ambiguous. The CDR3 region has the DNA TGTGCCAGCAGTGATTCCTACAGAGTCTATGGCTACACCTTC. Its protein is CASSDSYRVYGYTF.